This section outlines one TCR beta chain sequence together with its context. This sample is part of a study of blood T cell repertoires in COVID-19. Overall study context: The cDNA or gDNA used as material had been derived from T cells, B-cell-depleted T cells, or PBMCs.

Source study methods: From reference gene primer amplification, estimates of nucleated cell counts were derived. Some clones are missing from TCRdb's copy, which holds only in-frame ones; the method was immunoSEQ multiplex PCR. V, J and clone size are taken as reported in that table, and D and trimming were inferred from the DNA itself. The sample carries almost 100,000 clones, approximately 86% recorded once. The CDR3 has 15 amino acids. Germline values: CDR1 SGHTA, CDR2 FQGNSA. V shed 1 base, J shed 6 bases, and the junction held 6 bases outside the gene matches. This receptor was taken from a man aged 45-65 years with acute or convalescent COVID-19. The sample was peripheral blood. The V call is TRBV7-2, the J call TRBJ2-1; TRBD2 matches at 7 bases. The CDR3 is CASSLEPSGSNEQFF. As DNA, the CDR3 is TGTGCCAGCAGCTTAGAACCTAGCGGCAGCAATGAGCAGTTCTTC.